This TCR beta chain was identified in a study of vaccination effects on CD4 cells after COVID-19. For this clone: Antigen specificity is unknown.

Sequencing was performed with immunoSEQ multiplex PCR; in TCRdb, only in-frame clones are kept and a portion is missing. The data contain roughly 24,000 clones, under 85% of them singletons. Antigen-specific CD4+ T cells were expanded (with viral peptide pools) by the ViraFEST assay ahead of sequencing. The authors isolated CD4+ T cells after less than eleven days of culture. Vaccine administered to participants consisted of two doses of either BNT162b2 or mRNA-1273. IL-2 medium supplanted half the medium on days 3 and 7. The V gene end was trimmed by 0 bases and the J gene end by 4 bases; junction bases not matched to a gene: 6. The CDR3 runs to 16 residues. Per germline, CDR1 LGHDT and CDR2 YNNKEL (reference sequence).

V usage is TRBV3-1 (or the pseudogene TRBV3-2) and J usage is TRBJ2-5; 9 bases map to TRBD2. The source of this sequence is a human donor who received a COVID-19 vaccine. Sequences were derived from CD4+ T cells from PBMCs cultured with HCoV-NL63 spike peptides, sampled after COVID-19 vaccination. The CDR3 reads CASSQDSGGGAETQYF. In DNA, the CDR3 is TGTGCCAGCAGCCAAGACTCCGGCGGGGGGGCAGAGACCCAGTACTTC.